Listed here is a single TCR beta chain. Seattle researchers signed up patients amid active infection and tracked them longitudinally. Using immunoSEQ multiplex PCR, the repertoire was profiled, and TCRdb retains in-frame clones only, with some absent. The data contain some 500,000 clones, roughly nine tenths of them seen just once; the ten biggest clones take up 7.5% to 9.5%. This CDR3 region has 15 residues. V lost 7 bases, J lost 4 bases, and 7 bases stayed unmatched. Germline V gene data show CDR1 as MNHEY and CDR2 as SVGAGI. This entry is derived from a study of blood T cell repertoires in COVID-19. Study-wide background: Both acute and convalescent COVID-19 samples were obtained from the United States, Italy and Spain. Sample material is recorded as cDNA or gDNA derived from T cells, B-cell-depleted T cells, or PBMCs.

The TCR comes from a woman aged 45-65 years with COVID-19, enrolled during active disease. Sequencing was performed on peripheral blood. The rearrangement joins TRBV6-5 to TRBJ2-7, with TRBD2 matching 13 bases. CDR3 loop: CASIRTSGGQYEQYF. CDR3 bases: TGTGCCAGCATCCGGACTAGCGGGGGACAATACGAGCAGTACTTC.